This T cell receptor (beta chain) came from a study of shared clonotypes between healthy human individuals. Evenly divided among several immunoSEQ plates was the genomic DNA of each subset. Sequencing used immunoSEQ multiplex PCR; TCRdb keeps in-frame clones, though not all of them. The sample contains 2 million to 3 million clones, 93% of which appear only once. The origin of this receptor is a young man in good health. Some clones in this sample may be carry-over from other donors' samples. Material: naive CD4+ T cells from PBMCs. The subset is: CD45RA+ positively selected.

The CDR3 sequence is CAWVPALFSATQYF. As DNA, the CDR3 is TGTGCCTGGGTGCCGGCTCTCTTTTCGGCGACCCAGTACTTC. The rearrangement uses TRBV30 and TRBJ2-5; D unclear. Trimming cost V 5 bases and J 7 bases, with 20 bases left between them. Germline V gene data show CDR1 as GTSNPN and CDR2 as SVGIG (reference sequence). The CDR3 extends over 14 amino acids.